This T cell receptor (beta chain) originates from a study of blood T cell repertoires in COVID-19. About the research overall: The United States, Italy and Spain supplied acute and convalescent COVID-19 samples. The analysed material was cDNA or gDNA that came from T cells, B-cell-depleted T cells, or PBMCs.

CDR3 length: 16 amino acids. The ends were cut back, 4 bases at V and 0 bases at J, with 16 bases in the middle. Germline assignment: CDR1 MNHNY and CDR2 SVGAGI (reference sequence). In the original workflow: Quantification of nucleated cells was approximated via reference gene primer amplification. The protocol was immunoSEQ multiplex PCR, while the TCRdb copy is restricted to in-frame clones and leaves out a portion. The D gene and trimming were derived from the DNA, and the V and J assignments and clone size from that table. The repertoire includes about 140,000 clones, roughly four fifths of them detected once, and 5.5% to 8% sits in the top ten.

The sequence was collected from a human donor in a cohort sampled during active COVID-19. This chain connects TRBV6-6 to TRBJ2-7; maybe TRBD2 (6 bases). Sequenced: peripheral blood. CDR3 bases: TGTGCCAGCAGTTCCCCGAGTGTGGGGGGCTCCTACGAGCAGTACTTC. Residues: CASSSPSVGGSYEQYF.